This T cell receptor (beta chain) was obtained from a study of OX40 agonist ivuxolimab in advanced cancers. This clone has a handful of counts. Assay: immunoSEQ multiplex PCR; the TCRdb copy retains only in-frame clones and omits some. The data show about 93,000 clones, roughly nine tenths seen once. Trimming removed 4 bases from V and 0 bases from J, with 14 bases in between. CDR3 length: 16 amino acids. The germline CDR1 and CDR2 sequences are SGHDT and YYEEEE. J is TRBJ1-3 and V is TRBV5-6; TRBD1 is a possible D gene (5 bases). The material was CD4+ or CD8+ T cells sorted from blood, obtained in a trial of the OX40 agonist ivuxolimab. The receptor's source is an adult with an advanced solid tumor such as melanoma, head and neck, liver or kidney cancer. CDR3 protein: CASSDIQDLSGNTIYF. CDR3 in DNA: TGTGCCAGCAGCGATATACAGGACCTCTCTGGAAACACCATATATTTT.